Below, 25 T cell receptor beta chains from the same sample are listed, as sequenced in a study of T cells in women clearing cervical HPV infection. The method was immunoSEQ multiplex PCR; TCRdb's version includes in-frame clones alone and lacks a portion of them. The table lists under 20,000 clones. Sequenced input: blood buffy coat. The source is a woman aged 18 to 75 with a cervical HPV16 infection that either progressed to CIN3+ or cleared (not recorded which).

About this clone itself: With the read ending 3 residues before the CDR3 end, the germline J gene is used to fill in that end. The chain joins TRBV20-1 to TRBJ2-7; D possibly corresponds to TRBD1 (5 bases). CDR3 size: 14 residues. Germline CDR1 reads DFQATT; CDR2 reads SNEGSKA (reference sequence). Trimming stripped 3 bases from V and 4 bases from J, with 16 bases between. CDR3 DNA (partial): TGCAGTGCTAGGGGGCTAGTGGCCTCTTACGAG. This gives the protein CSARGLVASYE. The full-length CDR3 reads as CSARGLVASYEQYF.

Concerning this clone itself: The observed sequence ends 3 residues before the CDR3 terminus, with the missing tail filled in from the germline J gene. This chain joins TRBV30 and TRBJ2-5; 7 bases match TRBD2. The germline gives CDR1 GTSNPN, CDR2 SVGIG (reference sequence). The CDR3 is 13 residues long. V shed 6 bases, J shed 1 base, and the junction held 5 bases outside the gene matches. The covered CDR3 bases are TGTGCCTGTTCGGGGGGTGGCCAAGAGACC. Its protein product is CACSGGGQET. The whole CDR3 sequence reads CACSGGGQETQYF.

With regard to this clone: The CDR3 is cut off 3 residues early in the read; its end comes from the germline J gene. This chain connects TRBV14 to TRBJ2-7; possible D gene TRBD1, 5 bases. This CDR3 comprises 16 residues. Trimming cost V 0 bases and J 3 bases, with 15 bases left between them. Germline V lookup: CDR1 SGHDN, CDR2 FVKESK. The covered CDR3 bases are TGTGCCAGCAGCCAAGAGGATAGAACAAGGGGCTACGAG. Amino acid sequence: CASSQEDRTRGYE. The CDR3 in full is CASSQEDRTRGYEQYF.

A remark on this clone: Read coverage stops 3 residues before the CDR3 terminus; the germline J gene supplies the remainder. The chain uses TRBV2 and TRBJ2-1, with 9 nucleotides matching TRBD2. The CDR3 loop spans 16 amino acids. CDR1 SNHLY and CDR2 FYNNEI come from the germline V gene. V was clipped by 5 bases and J by 7 bases; unmatched bases: 12. CDR3: CASSFSGRGGWNEQFF. The CDR3 bases that were read are TGTGCCAGCAGTTTTAGCGGGAGAGGCGGGTGGAATGAG.

Remarks on this clone: Read coverage stops 3 residues before the CDR3 terminus; the germline J gene supplies the remainder. The rearrangement links TRBV14 to TRBJ1-2; the D is unclear. The CDR3 sequence is 13 residues long. Trimming shortened V by 0 bases and J by 5 bases, and 7 bases separated the two germline ends. Germline V gene data show CDR1 as SGHDN and CDR2 as FVKESK. The CDR3 here is CASSQDSVYGYTF. CDR3 bases read: TGTGCCAGCAGCCAAGATTCTGTGTATGGC.

Turning to this clone: The CDR3 end is not reached by the read, which stops 3 residues before it; the germline J gene fills it in. The chain carries TRBV2 and TRBJ2-7; D gene uncertain. V was clipped by 4 bases and J by 5 bases, with 9 bases between them. This CDR3 is built from 12 residues. Looked up from germline, CDR1 is SNHLY and CDR2 is FYNNEI. CDR3 residues: CASSVIVHEQYF. The CDR3 DNA, read in part, is TGTGCCAGCAGTGTAATAGTTCACGAG.

This clone is labeled medium-sized based on frequency. The read terminates 3 residues ahead of where the CDR3 ends, so the germline J gene completes it. This chain links TRBV30 with TRBJ2-7; D might be TRBD1 (5 bases). Germline V gene lookup returns CDR1 GTSNPN and CDR2 SVGIG (reference sequence). The CDR3 is made up of 12 amino acids. Trimming removed 3 bases at V and 1 base at J, with 7 bases between. This chain's CDR3 is CAWSDRSYEQYF. CDR3 DNA, as far as it was read: TGTGCCTGGAGCGACAGATCCTACGAG.

CDR3 bases read: TGTGCCAGCAGCTTTGAATGGGGGGGGAACGAG. Residues: CASSFEWGGNE. The full CDR3 reads CASSFEWGGNEQYF. The chain couples TRBV11-1 to TRBJ2-7; 7 positions match TRBD2. The read is 3 residues too short to cover the CDR3 end, so that end is filled in from the germline J gene. After removal of 3 bases from V and 5 bases from J, the junction contained 7 bases not matched to a gene. The CDR3 runs 14 residues. The germline V gene encodes CDR1 SGHAT and CDR2 FQDESV (reference sequence).

About this clone: The CDR3 end lies 3 residues beyond the end of the read and is filled in from the germline J gene. The chain joins TRBV12-3 or TRBV12-4 to TRBJ1-2, with D tentatively TRBD1 (6 bases). Trimming stripped 5 bases from V and 4 bases from J, with 17 bases between. The CDR3 is made up of 15 amino acids. CDR3 sequence: CASSRSANRVYGYTF. The sequenced CDR3 bases are TGTGCCAGCAGTCGAAGCGCGAACAGGGTCTATGGC.

Remarks on this clone: The read halts 3 residues ahead of the CDR3 end, with the missing end drawn from the germline J gene. The genes are TRBV30 and TRBJ2-1, with D maybe TRBD2 (6 bases). The germline V gene encodes CDR1 GTSNPN and CDR2 SVGIG (reference sequence). Trimming stripped 4 bases from V and 3 bases from J, with 22 bases between. The CDR3 consists of 17 residues. The DNA read from the CDR3 is TGTGCCTGGAATCTGGCCGCGGGACTCAATATCTACAATGAG. Its translation: CAWNLAAGLNIYNE. The complete CDR3 protein is CAWNLAAGLNIYNEQFF. Supplemented by reference TRBV30 and TRBJ2-1, the full variable domain reads SQTIHQWPATLVQPVGSPLSLECTVEGTSNPNLYWYRQAAGRGLQLLFYSVGIGQISSEVPQNLSASRPQDRQFILSSKKLLLSDSGFYLCAWNLAAGLNIYNEQFFGPGTRLTVL.

The CDR3 bases that were read are TGCAGTGCTAAAACTCTCTACAATGAG. Residues: CSAKTLYNE. The entire CDR3 reads CSAKTLYNEQFF. The rearrangement uses TRBV20-1 and TRBJ2-1; D gene ambiguous. Coverage ceases 3 residues before the CDR3 finishes, and the germline J gene fills in the end. Deletions cut 4 bases from V and 3 bases from J, with 7 bases between. This CDR3 spans 12 amino acids. The germline V gene has CDR1 DFQATT and CDR2 SNEGSKA (reference sequence).

A note on this clone: The read ends 3 residues shy of where the CDR3 ends; the end is completed using the germline J gene. The V and J genes are TRBV28 and TRBJ1-2, with TRBD1 as a possible D gene (5 bases). This CDR3 is 13 amino acids long. Germline V gene data show CDR1 as MDHEN and CDR2 as SYDVKM. CDR3 bases read: TGTGCCAGCAGTTTGGGGGGTGTCGAAGGC. Its translation is CASSLGGVEG. The whole CDR3 reads CASSLGGVEGYTF.

Remarks on this clone: The read comes to an end 3 residues before the CDR3 does, leaving the germline J gene to fill in the end. The chain has TRBV7-3 and TRBJ2-7, with D possibly TRBD1 on 6 matching bases. V shed 1 base and J shed 2 bases, with 15 bases lying between them. This CDR3 has 16 residues. Germline assignment: CDR1 SGHTA and CDR2 FQGTGA. The DNA read from the CDR3 is TGTGCCAGCAGCTTAAACAGGTGGGACACTACCTACGAG. Translating gives CASSLNRWDTTYE. The CDR3 as a whole reads CASSLNRWDTTYEQYF.

A remark on this clone: The observed sequence ends 3 residues before the CDR3 terminus, with the missing tail filled in from the germline J gene. The chain recombines TRBV5-1 with TRBJ2-7; D possibly matches TRBD1 or TRBD2 (5 bases each). This CDR3 is built from 15 residues. Per germline, CDR1 SGHRS and CDR2 YFSETQ. The V end was cut by 4 bases, the J end by 0 bases, with 14 bases between. CDR3 bases read: TGCGCCAGCAGCCCTCGGGCAGGGAGCTCCTACGAG. Residues: CASSPRAGSSYE. The entire CDR3 protein reads CASSPRAGSSYEQYF.

Details on this clone: The CDR3 end is not reached by the read, which stops 3 residues before it; the germline J gene fills it in. The chain combines TRBV20-1 with TRBJ2-5, with a weak D call TRBD2 (6 bases). V lost 6 bases to trimming and J lost 3 bases, with 14 bases between them. CDR3 length: 13 amino acids. CDR1 is DFQATT and CDR2 is SNEGSKA in the germline V gene (reference sequence). The CDR3 is CSAPRLGEETQYF. Partial CDR3 DNA: TGCAGTGCGCCCCGACTAGGGGAAGAGACC.

About this clone itself: The read is 3 residues too short to cover the CDR3 end, so that end is filled in from the germline J gene. The gene calls are TRBV20-1 and TRBJ2-3; the match to TRBD1 covers 11 bases. This CDR3 spans 17 amino acids. Germline V gives CDR1 DFQATT, CDR2 SNEGSKA (reference sequence). V shed 6 bases and J 0 bases; nucleotides not matched to a gene: 11. The sequenced CDR3 bases are TGCAGTGCCGGACAGGGGGCGGGAATATCTAGCACAGATACG. Protein sequence: CSAGQGAGISSTDT. The CDR3 reads in full as CSAGQGAGISSTDTQYF.

CDR3 DNA (partial): TGTGCCAGCAGCTTAGCGGACAGGATTTTCTATGGC. It is translated as CASSLADRIFYG. The entire CDR3 protein reads CASSLADRIFYGYTF. The chain employs TRBV7-8 and TRBJ1-2, with 7 bases lining up with TRBD1. The sequence runs out 3 residues before the end of the CDR3; the remainder is reconstructed from the germline J gene. Unmatched junction bases numbered 5, after V lost 0 bases and J lost 4 bases. The CDR3 has 15 residues. The germline V gene encodes CDR1 SGHVS and CDR2 FQNEAQ.

Concerning this clone itself: The observed sequence ends 3 residues before the CDR3 terminus, with the missing tail filled in from the germline J gene. V gene TRBV5-1 combines with J gene TRBJ1-4; 8 bases map to TRBD1. CDR1 is SGHRS and CDR2 is YFSETQ in the germline V gene. The CDR3 consists of 15 residues. After removal of 4 bases from V and 8 bases from J, the junction contained 10 bases not matched to a gene. The CDR3 loop reads CASSEETGAGEKLFF. The covered CDR3 bases are TGCGCCAGCAGCGAAGAGACAGGGGCGGGCGAAAAA.

With regard to this clone: The read stops 3 residues short of the end of the CDR3; the missing end is completed from the germline J gene. The chain uses TRBV19 and TRBJ2-1; 8 positions match TRBD1. Germline CDR1 is LNHDA and CDR2 is SQIVND (reference sequence). The CDR3 covers 13 residues. V trimming: 8 bases; J trimming: 3 bases; junction bases outside the gene matches: 3. The CDR3 spells CASSQGDYNEQFF. The sequenced CDR3 bases are TGTGCCAGTTCACAGGGGGACTACAATGAG.

The CDR3 bases that were read are TGTGCCAGCAGCTTAACTTCTAAGGGGGTTGGAAACACC. Translating gives CASSLTSKGVGNT. The entire CDR3 protein is CASSLTSKGVGNTIYF. This sequence joins TRBV7-3 and TRBJ1-3; D is perhaps TRBD1 (6 bases). The DNA ends 3 residues before the CDR3 does, and the rest of the CDR3 is filled in from the germline J gene. This CDR3 has 16 residues. Germline V gives CDR1 SGHTA, CDR2 FQGTGA. The ends were cut back, 0 bases at V and 3 bases at J, with 12 bases in the middle. The whole variable domain, filled in from reference TRBV7-3 and TRBJ1-3, reads GAGVSQTPSNKVTEKGKYVELRCDPISGHTALYWYRQSLGQGPEFLIYFQGTGAADDSGLPNDRFFAVRPEGSVSTLKIQRTERGDSAVYLCASSLTSKGVGNTIYFGEGSWLTVV.

A word on this clone: Read data end 3 residues before the CDR3 end; the end is taken from the germline J gene. This sequence joins TRBV30 and TRBJ1-5, with D uncertain. Germline loops: CDR1 GTSNPN, CDR2 SVGIG (reference sequence). The germline V and J ends were trimmed by 0 bases and 0 bases, with 9 bases remaining between them. The CDR3 is 15 residues long. The part of the CDR3 DNA that was read is TGTGCCTGGAGTGTAGGGCAGTATAGCAATCAGCCC. As protein: CAWSVGQYSNQP. In full, the CDR3 reads CAWSVGQYSNQPQHF.

For this clone: The sequence runs out 3 residues before the end of the CDR3; the remainder is reconstructed from the germline J gene. The chain combines TRBV5-4 with TRBJ2-1, with D unclear. Between the trimmed V and J ends, which lost 0 bases and 7 bases, there was a span of 5 bases. CDR3 length equals 12 residues. Germline V gene lookup returns CDR1 SGHNT and CDR2 YYREEE (reference sequence). The DNA read from the CDR3 is TGTGCCAGCAGCTTGGCCGGGAATGAG. It encodes CASSLAGNE. The full CDR3 reads CASSLAGNEQFF.

Points on this clone: Read coverage stops 3 residues before the CDR3 terminus; the germline J gene supplies the remainder. The rearrangement links TRBV7-6 to TRBJ2-1; maybe TRBD1 (6 bases). Germline V gene sequence: CDR1 SGHVS, CDR2 FNYEAQ. Trimming pared 1 base from V and 2 bases from J, leaving 18 bases between. The CDR3 spans 18 residues. CDR3 residues: CASSLDSRRQAAYNEQFF. The DNA read from the CDR3 is TGTGCCAGCAGCTTAGATTCGCGGCGACAGGCCGCCTACAATGAG.

About this clone: Coverage ceases 3 residues before the CDR3 finishes, and the germline J gene fills in the end. The gene calls are TRBV4-1 and TRBJ2-4; tentatively, D is TRBD1 (5 bases). Deletions cut 0 bases from V and 7 bases from J, with 16 bases between. Germline V gene sequence: CDR1 MGHRA, CDR2 YSYEKL. The CDR3 is 16 residues long. The sequenced CDR3 bases are TGCGCCAGCAGCCAAGATGTTTACCTAGGGGCTAACATT. Protein sequence: CASSQDVYLGANI. The entire CDR3 is CASSQDVYLGANIQYF.

Concerning this clone itself: Read data end 3 residues before the CDR3 end; the end is taken from the germline J gene. The chain carries TRBV10-3 and TRBJ1-2, with no clear D. The CDR3 is 15 residues long. V shed 6 bases and J shed 0 bases, with 14 bases lying between them. Germline V CDR1 and CDR2: ENHRY, SYGVKD. Partial CDR3 DNA: TGTGCCATCAGAGTCCAGATAACCGCTAACTATGGC. The encoded protein is CAIRVQITANYG. The entire CDR3 reads CAIRVQITANYGYTF.